This TCR beta chain was identified during a study of T cells after yellow fever vaccination. About this clonotype itself: Its antigen is unidentified.

Study-wide findings and caveats: Among all clonotypes, a small share was observed in both CD4 and CD8 compartments.

A universal primer site and UMIs were added as TCR cDNA was made by 5'RACE template switching. TCRdb called the 5' RACE reads again in MiXCR, with one record for every CDR3 protein. The sample comprises roughly 300,000 distinct CDR3 sequences, approximately 7% of which are singletons, and 18% rests with the top ten. This TCR came from a man aged 18-30 years who received the YFV17D yellow fever vaccine. The specimen was PBMCs, collected more than 40 days after the first yellow fever vaccination.

This chain's CDR3 is CASSSSRNSNQPQHF. In DNA form, the CDR3 reads TGTGCCAGTAGTAGTTCCAGAAATAGCAATCAGCCCCAGCATTTT. This chain uses TRBV19 with TRBJ1-5; D is uncertain. CDR3 size: 15 residues. V shed 4 bases and J shed 0 bases, with 10 bases lying between them. Germline CDR1 LNHDA, CDR2 SQIVND (reference sequence).